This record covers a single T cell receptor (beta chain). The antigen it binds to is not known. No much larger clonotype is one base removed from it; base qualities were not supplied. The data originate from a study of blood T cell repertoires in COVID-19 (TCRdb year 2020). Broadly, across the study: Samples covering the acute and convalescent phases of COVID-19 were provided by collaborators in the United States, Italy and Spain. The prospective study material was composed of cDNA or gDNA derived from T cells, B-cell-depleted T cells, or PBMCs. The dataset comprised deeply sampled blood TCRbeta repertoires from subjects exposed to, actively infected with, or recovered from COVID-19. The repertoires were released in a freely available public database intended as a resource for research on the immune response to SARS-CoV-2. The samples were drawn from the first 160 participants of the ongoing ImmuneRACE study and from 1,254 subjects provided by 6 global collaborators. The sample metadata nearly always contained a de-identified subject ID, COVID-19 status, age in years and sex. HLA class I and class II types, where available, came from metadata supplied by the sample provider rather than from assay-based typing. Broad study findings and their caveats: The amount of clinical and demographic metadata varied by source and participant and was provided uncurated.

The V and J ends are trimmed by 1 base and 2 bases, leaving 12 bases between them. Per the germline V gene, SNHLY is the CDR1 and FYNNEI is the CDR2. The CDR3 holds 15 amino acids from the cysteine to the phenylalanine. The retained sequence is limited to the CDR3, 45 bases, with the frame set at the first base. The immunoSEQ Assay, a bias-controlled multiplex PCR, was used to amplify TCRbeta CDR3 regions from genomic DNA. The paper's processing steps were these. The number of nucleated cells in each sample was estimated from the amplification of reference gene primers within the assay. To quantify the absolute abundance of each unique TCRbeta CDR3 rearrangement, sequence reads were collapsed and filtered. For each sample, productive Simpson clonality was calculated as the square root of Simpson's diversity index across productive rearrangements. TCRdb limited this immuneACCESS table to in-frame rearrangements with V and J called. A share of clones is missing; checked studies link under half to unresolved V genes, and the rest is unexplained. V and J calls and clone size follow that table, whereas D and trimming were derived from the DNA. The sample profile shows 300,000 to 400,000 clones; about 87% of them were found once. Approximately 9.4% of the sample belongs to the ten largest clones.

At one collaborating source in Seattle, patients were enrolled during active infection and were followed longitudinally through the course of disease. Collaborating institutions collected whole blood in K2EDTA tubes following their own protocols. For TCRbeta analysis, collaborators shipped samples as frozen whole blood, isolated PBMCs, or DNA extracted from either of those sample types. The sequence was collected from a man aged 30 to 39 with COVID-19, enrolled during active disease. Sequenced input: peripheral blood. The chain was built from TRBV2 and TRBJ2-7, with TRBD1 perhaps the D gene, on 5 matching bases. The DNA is TGTGCCAGCAGTGAAGACAGGACATCTACCTACGAGCAGTACTTC. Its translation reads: CASSEDRTSTYEQYF.